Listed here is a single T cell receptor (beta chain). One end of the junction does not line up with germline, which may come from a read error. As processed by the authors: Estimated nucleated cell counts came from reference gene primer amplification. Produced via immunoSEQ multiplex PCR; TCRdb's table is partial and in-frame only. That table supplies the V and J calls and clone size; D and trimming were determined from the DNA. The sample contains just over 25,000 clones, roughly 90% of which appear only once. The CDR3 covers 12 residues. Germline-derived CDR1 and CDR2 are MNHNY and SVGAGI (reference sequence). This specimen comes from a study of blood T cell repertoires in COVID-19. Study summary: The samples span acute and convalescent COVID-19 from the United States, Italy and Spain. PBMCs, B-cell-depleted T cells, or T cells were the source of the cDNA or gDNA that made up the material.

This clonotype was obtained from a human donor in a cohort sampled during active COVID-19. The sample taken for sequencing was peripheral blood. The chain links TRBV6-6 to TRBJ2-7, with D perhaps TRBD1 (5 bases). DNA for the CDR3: TGTGCCAGCAGCGCGGACCCGGACAAATCCCACTTC. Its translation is CASSADPDKSHF.